Following are 10 T cell receptor beta chains from one sample sequenced in a study of cytomegalovirus exposure and HLA in healthy donors. PCR amplification relied on 60 Vbeta primers (plus 13 Jbeta primers). Data came from immunoSEQ multiplex PCR; TCRdb stores just in-frame clones and leaves some out. The repertoire holds about 150,000 clones, with approximately 80% as singletons. The source material was PBMCs. The receptors were gathered from a woman aged 45 to 65 in good health and CMV-seropositive.

The chain joins TRBV5-8 to TRBJ1-6; 8 bases are a match to TRBD1. The CDR3 extends over 14 amino acids. Trimming took 2 bases from V and 11 from J; bases not matched to a gene: 6. CDR1 is SGHTS, CDR2 YDEGEE, per germline. The CDR3 DNA reads as TGTGCCAGCAGCTTTGGACAGGGTAGGGCACCCCTCCACTTT. It codes for CASSFGQGRAPLHF.

CDR3: CASSAWTDQETQYF. The DNA for the CDR3 is TGCGCCAGCAGCGCCTGGACAGACCAAGAGACCCAGTACTTC. The chain carries TRBV5-1 and TRBJ2-5; D perhaps matches TRBD1 (6 bases). The CDR3 covers 14 residues. Trimming shortened V by 4 bases and J by 0 bases, and 10 bases separated the two germline ends. Germline CDR1 and CDR2: SGHRS and YFSETQ.

The chain has TRBV11-2 and TRBJ2-3, with TRBD2 as a possible D gene (6 bases). CDR3 length equals 15 residues. Germline CDR1 is SGHAT and CDR2 is FQNNGV. V lost 5 bases and J 2 bases, leaving 14 bases between the germline ends. The CDR3 DNA sequence: TGTGCCAGCAGCCCCGGGGGTTGGGCCACAGATACGCAGTATTTT. This gives the protein CASSPGGWATDTQYF.

The chain recombines TRBV18 with TRBJ2-2, with a possible D match to TRBD1 (6 bases). V lost 1 base and J lost 6, with 9 bases in between. Germline V lookup: CDR1 KGHSH, CDR2 LQKENI. The CDR3 has 14 residues. This chain's CDR3 is CASSPQQGPGELFF. The CDR3 region has the DNA TGTGCCAGCTCACCACAACAGGGTCCCGGGGAGCTGTTTTTT.

The chain recombines TRBV5-1 with TRBJ2-1, with D perhaps matching TRBD2 (6 bases). Deletions cut 0 bases from V and 10 bases from J, with 17 bases between. The CDR3 covers 15 residues. Germline-derived CDR1 and CDR2 are SGHRS and YFSETQ. The CDR3 DNA sequence: TGCGCCAGCAGCTTGGCTTTCGGGAGCCCTGGCGAGCAGTTCTTC. Encoded protein: CASSLAFGSPGEQFF. Supplemented by reference TRBV5-1 and TRBJ2-1, the full variable domain reads KAGVTQTPRYLIKTRGQQVTLSCSPISGHRSVSWYQQTPGQGLQFLFEYFSETQRNKGNFPGRFSGRQFSNSRSEMNVSTLELGDSALYLCASSLAFGSPGEQFFGPGTRLTVL.

A remark on this clone: One end of the junction varies from germline; a read error may be responsible. This chain connects TRBV7-9 to TRBJ2-7; D is perhaps TRBD2 (5 bases). This CDR3 is built from 14 residues. Germline V gene data show CDR1 as SEHNR and CDR2 as FQNEAQ (reference sequence). This chain's CDR3 is CSSSLAHRAYEQYF. DNA of the CDR3: TGTTCCAGCAGCTTAGCGCATCGGGCCTACGAGCAGTACTTC.

V usage is TRBV18 and J usage is TRBJ1-2, with a tentative D call TRBD1 (5 bases). The CDR3 loop spans 14 amino acids. V lost 3 bases and J lost 2, with 10 bases in between. Germline V CDR1 and CDR2: KGHSH, LQKENI. The CDR3 sequence: CASSPFKGNYGYTF. The CDR3 DNA follows: TGTGCCAGCTCACCGTTTAAGGGGAACTATGGCTACACCTTC.

The chain recombines TRBV4-3 with TRBJ1-4; D ambiguous. The CDR3 loop spans 13 amino acids. Per the germline V gene, CDR1 is LGHNA and CDR2 is YSLEER. Trimming left V 4 bases short and J 8 bases short, with 11 bases between. The CDR3: CASSLEHGEKLFF. CDR3 sequence (DNA): TGCGCCAGCAGCCTGGAACACGGGGAAAAACTGTTTTTT.

In its sample, this clone was seen once. The sample carries other DNA sequences with the same CDR3. The chain is built from TRBV30 and TRBJ1-5; a possible D gene is TRBD1 (5 bases). CDR3 length: 14 residues. Trimming removed 3 bases at V and 1 base at J, with 10 bases between. CDR1 is GTSNPN and CDR2 is SVGIG in the germline V gene (reference sequence). CDR3 amino acids: CAWSVGGSNQPQHF. In DNA, the CDR3 is TGTGCCTGGAGCGTCGGGGGGAGCAATCAGCCCCAGCATTTT. Full variable domain (rest looked up from reference TRBV30 and TRBJ1-5): SQTIHQWPATLVQPVGSPLSLECTVEGTSNPNLYWYRQAAGRGLQLLFYSVGIGQISSEVPQNLSASRPQDRQFILSSKKLLLSDSGFYLCAWSVGGSNQPQHFGDGTRLSIL.

V and J are TRBV9 and TRBJ1-4; no clear D gene. Looked up from germline, CDR1 is SGDLS and CDR2 is YYNGEE. Trimming took 0 bases from V and 3 from J, leaving 6 bases between them. This CDR3 is 14 amino acids long. CDR3 in DNA: TGTGCCAGCAGCGTAGGCCAGGCTAATGAAAAACTGTTTTTT. It yields the protein CASSVGQANEKLFF.